The clone carrying this TCR beta chain was observed many times. Its antigen is undetermined. Coverage ceases 3 residues before the CDR3 finishes, and the germline J gene fills in the end. The source of the sample is a study of T cell clonality in common variable immunodeficiency. Study conclusions and caveats: In common variable immunodeficiency, TCR beta chains reportedly carried fewer deletions and N-nucleotide insertions.

There are 14 residues in the CDR3. V dropped 6 bases and J dropped 7 bases, with 15 bases sitting between them. Germline loops: CDR1 SNHLY, CDR2 FYNNEI. The table came from immunoSEQ multiplex PCR; TCRdb's copy has only in-frame clones and leaves some out. Observed in the sample are tens of thousands of clones, none of them singletons. The sample was peripheral blood mononuclear cells. The chain joins TRBV2 to TRBJ2-2; D might be TRBD1 or TRBD2, each matching 5 bases. This receptor was identified in a person aged 18 to 75 in good health. CDR3 DNA, as far as it was read: TGTGCCAGCAGGTTCGAGGGAACAGGCGGGGAG. Protein sequence: CASRFEGTGGE. The entire CDR3 protein is CASRFEGTGGELFF. Using reference TRBV2 and TRBJ2-2 for the parts outside the CDR3, the full variable domain is EPEVTQTPSHQVTQMGQEVILRCVPISNHLYFYWYRQILGQKVEFLVSFYNNEISEKSEIFDDQFSVERPDGSNFTLKIRSTKLEDSAMYFCASRFEGTGGELFFGEGSRLTVL.